Described below is a single T cell receptor beta chain sequence and its context. Its antigen is not known. V was shortened by 6 bases and J by 3 bases, with 18 bases between the two germline ends. The length of the CDR3 is 15 residues. CDR1 and CDR2 from the germline V gene are MNHEY and SMNVEV (reference sequence). This entry is derived from a study of cytomegalovirus exposure and HLA in healthy donors. Study-level findings and limits: Later analysis identified a missense DCLRE1C variant that was linked to TCR beta V- and J-gene trimming. There were 164 TCR beta chains listed as cytomegalovirus-associated.

PCR used 60 Vbeta primers and 13 Jbeta primers. Profiling relied on immunoSEQ multiplex PCR, and the TCRdb table lists in-frame clones only, not all of them. This sample contains 53,000 or so clones. Material: PBMCs. The receptor comes from a man aged 18-30 years in good health and CMV-seropositive. The J gene is TRBJ2-7, the V gene TRBV27; D is possibly TRBD1 (6 bases). CDR3 sequence: CASSIDRWGVYEQYF. CDR3 DNA sequence: TGTGCCAGCAGCATAGACAGGTGGGGAGTCTACGAGCAGTACTTC.